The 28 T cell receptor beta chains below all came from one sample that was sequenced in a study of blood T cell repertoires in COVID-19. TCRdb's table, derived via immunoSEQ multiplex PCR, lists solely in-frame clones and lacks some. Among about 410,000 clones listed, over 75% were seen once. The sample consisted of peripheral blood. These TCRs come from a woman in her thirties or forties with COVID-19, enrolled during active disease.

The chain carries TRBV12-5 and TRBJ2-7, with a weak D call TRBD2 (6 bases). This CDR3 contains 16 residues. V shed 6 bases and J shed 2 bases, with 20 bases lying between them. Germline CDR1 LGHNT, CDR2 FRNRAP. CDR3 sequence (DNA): TGTGCTAGTGGCGCCACCTCTAGCGCTACGGCCTACGAGCAGTACTTC. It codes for CASGATSSATAYEQYF.

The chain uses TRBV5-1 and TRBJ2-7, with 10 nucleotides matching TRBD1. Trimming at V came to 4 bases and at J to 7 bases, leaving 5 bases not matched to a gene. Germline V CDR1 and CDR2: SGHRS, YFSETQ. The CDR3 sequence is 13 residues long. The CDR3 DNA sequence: TGCGCCAGCAGCCCGGGACAGGGGAATGAGCAGTACTTC. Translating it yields CASSPGQGNEQYF.

The CDR3 DNA reads TGTGCCAGCAGAAAATCCGGACGGGAGGAGGTTGGCTACACCTTC. It is translated as CASRKSGREEVGYTF. V usage is TRBV28 and J usage is TRBJ1-2, with D unresolved. Germline V gene sequence: CDR1 MDHEN, CDR2 SYDVKM. V gave up 6 bases and J gave up 7 bases, with 21 bases separating them. The CDR3 is made up of 15 amino acids.

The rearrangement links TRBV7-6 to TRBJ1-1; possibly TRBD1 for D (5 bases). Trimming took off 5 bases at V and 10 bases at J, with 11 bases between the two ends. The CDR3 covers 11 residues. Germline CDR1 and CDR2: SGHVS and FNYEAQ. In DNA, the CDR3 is TGTGCCAGCAGCCCACAGGATGCAGCTTTCTTT. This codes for CASSPQDAAFF.

Here the CDR3 DNA reads TGTGCCAGCAGCCAAGATTATTGGGGGCTCACCGGGGAGCTGTTTTTT. Protein product: CASSQDYWGLTGELFF. The rearrangement joins TRBV14 to TRBJ2-2; tentatively, D is TRBD1 (6 bases). Germline assignment: CDR1 SGHDN and CDR2 FVKESK. The CDR3 is 16 amino acids. Trimming removed 0 bases from V and 4 bases from J, with 12 bases in between.

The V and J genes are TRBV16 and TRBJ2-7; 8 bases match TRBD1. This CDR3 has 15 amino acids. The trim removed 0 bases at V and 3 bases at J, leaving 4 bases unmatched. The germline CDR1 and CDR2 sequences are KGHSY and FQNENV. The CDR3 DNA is TGTGCCAGCAGCCAATCGGGCGGACAGGGCTACGAGCAGTACTTC. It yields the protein CASSQSGGQGYEQYF.

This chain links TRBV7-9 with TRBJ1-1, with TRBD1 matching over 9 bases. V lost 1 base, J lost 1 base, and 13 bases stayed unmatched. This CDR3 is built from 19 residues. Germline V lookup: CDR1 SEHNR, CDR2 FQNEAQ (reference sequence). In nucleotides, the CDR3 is TGTGCCAGCAGCTTAGGCGATTACCGGGACAGGGATTGGAACACTGAAGCTTTCTTT. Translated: CASSLGDYRDRDWNTEAFF.

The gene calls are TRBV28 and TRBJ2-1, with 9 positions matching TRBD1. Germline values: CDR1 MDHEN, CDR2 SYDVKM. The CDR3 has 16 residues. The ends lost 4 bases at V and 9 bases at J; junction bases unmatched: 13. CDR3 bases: TGTGCCAGCAGTTCCCGGGGACAGGGAGGGAACGGTGAGCAGTTCTTC. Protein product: CASSSRGQGGNGEQFF.

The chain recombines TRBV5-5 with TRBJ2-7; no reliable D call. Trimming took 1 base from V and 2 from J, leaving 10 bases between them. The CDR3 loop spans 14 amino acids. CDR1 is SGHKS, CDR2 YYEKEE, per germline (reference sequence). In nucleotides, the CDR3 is TGTGCCAGCAGCTTGAATGTAGATCCCTACGAGCAGTACTTC. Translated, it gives CASSLNVDPYEQYF.

In DNA form, the CDR3 reads TGTGCCACCAGCGCAGCCCGGGACAGCGCGTACTTC. As protein: CATSAARDSAYF. This sequence joins TRBV6-6 and TRBJ2-7; 7 nucleotides line up with TRBD1. V shed 10 bases, J shed 12 bases, and the junction held 15 bases outside the gene matches. CDR3 length: 12 amino acids. Germline CDR1 reads MNHNY; CDR2 reads SVGAGI (reference sequence).

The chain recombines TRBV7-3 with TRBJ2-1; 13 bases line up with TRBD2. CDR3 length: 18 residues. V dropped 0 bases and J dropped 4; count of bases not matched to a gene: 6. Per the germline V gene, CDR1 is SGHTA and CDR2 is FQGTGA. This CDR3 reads CASSLTVTSGGKYNEQFF. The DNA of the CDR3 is TGTGCCAGCAGCTTAACGGTGACTAGCGGGGGGAAATACAATGAGCAGTTCTTC.

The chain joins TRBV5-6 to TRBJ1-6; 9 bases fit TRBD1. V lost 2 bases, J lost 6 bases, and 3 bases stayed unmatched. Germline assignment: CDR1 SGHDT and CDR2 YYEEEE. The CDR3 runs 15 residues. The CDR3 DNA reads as TGTGCCAGCAGCTTACTGGGACAGGGTAATTCACCCCTCCACTTT. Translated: CASSLLGQGNSPLHF.

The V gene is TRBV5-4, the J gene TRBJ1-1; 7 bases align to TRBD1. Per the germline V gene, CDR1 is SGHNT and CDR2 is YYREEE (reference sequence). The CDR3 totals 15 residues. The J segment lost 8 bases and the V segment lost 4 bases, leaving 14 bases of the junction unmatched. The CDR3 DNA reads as TGTGCCAGCAGCCTGGAGACAGGGAATCCGAGCGAAGCTTTCTTT. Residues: CASSLETGNPSEAFF.

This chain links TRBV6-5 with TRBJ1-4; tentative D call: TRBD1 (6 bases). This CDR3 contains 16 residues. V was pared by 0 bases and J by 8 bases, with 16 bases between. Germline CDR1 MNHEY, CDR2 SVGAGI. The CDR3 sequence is CASSYSGAGVREKLFF. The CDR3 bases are TGTGCCAGCAGTTACTCGGGGGCAGGAGTTCGAGAAAAACTGTTTTTT.

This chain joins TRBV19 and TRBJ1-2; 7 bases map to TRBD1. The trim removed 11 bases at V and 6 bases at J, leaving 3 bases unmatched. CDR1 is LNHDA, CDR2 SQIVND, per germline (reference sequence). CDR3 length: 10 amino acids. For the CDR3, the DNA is TGTGCCTCGACAGGGAATGGCTACACCTTC. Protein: CASTGNGYTF.

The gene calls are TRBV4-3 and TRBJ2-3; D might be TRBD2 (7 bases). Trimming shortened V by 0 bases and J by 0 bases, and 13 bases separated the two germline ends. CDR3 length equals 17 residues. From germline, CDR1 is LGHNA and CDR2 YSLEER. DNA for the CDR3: TGCGCCAGCAGCCAAGATCCGGCGGGGGCTAGCACAGATACGCAGTATTTT. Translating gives CASSQDPAGASTDTQYF.

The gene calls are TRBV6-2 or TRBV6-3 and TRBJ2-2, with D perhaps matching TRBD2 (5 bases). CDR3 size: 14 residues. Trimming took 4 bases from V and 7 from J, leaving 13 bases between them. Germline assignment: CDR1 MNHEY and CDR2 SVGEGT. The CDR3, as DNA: TGTGCCAGCAGTTCCGTCGGGGAGAGCGGGGAGCTGTTTTTT. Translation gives CASSSVGESGELFF.

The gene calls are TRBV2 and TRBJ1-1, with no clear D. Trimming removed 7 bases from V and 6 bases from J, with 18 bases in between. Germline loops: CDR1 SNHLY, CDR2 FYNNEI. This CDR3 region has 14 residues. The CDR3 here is CASINQEAPAEAFF. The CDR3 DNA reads TGTGCCAGCATCAACCAGGAGGCTCCGGCTGAAGCTTTCTTT.

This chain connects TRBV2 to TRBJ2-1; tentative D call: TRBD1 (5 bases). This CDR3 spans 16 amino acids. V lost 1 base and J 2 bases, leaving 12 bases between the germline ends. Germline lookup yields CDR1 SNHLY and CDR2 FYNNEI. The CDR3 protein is CASSEGQGDPYNEQFF. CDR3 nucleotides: TGTGCCAGCAGTGAAGGGCAGGGTGATCCCTACAATGAGCAGTTCTTC.

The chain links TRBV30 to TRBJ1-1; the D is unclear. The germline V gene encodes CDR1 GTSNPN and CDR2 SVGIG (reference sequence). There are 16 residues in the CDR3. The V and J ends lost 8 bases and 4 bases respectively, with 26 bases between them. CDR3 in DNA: TGTGCCCGGGAGTCCCTGCTAGGGTCGGATGGCACTGAAGCTTTCTTT. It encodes CARESLLGSDGTEAFF.

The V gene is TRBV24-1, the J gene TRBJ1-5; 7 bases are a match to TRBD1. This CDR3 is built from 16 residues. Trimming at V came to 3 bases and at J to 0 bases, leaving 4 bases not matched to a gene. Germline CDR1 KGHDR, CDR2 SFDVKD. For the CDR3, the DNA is TGTGCCACCAGTGATGCGGGGACAGCTAGCAATCAGCCCCAGCATTTT. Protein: CATSDAGTASNQPQHF.

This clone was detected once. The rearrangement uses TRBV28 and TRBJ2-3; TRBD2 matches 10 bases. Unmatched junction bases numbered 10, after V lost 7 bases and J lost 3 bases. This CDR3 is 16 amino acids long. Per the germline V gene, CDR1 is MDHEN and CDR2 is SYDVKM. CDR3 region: CASTHTLAGATDTQYF. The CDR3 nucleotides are TGTGCCAGCACCCATACTCTAGCGGGGGCGACAGATACGCAGTATTTT.

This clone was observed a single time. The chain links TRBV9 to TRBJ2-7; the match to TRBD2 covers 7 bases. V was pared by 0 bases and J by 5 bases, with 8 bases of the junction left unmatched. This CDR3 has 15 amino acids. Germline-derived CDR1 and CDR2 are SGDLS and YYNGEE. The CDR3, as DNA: TGTGCCAGCAGCGTAGAAGGCGGGAGTGCCAACGAGCAGTACTTC. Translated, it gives CASSVEGGSANEQYF. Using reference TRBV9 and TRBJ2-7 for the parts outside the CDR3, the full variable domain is DSGVTQTPKHLITATGQRVTLRCSPRSGDLSVYWYQQSLDQGLQFLIQYYNGEERAKGNILERFSAQQFPDLHSELNLSSLELGDSALYFCASSVEGGSANEQYFGPGTRLTVT.

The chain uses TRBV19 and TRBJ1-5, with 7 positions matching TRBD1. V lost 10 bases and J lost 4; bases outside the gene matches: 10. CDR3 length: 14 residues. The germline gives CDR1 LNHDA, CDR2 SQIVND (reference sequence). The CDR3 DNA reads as TGTGCCACTCCCGGGAGGGGGCCTAATCAGCCCCAGCATTTT. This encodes CATPGRGPNQPQHF. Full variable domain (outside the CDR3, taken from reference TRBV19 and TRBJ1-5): DGGITQSPKYLFRKEGQNVTLSCEQNLNHDAMYWYRQDPGQGLRLIYYSQIVNDFQKGDIAEGYSVSREKKESFPLTVTSAQKNPTAFYLCATPGRGPNQPQHFGDGTRLSIL.

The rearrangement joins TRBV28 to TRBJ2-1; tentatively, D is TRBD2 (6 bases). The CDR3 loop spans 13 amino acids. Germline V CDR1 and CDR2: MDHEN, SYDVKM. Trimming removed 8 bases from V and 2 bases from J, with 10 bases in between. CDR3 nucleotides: TGTGCCAGCCGGCGGGATCCCTACAATGAGCAGTTCTTC. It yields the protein CASRRDPYNEQFF.

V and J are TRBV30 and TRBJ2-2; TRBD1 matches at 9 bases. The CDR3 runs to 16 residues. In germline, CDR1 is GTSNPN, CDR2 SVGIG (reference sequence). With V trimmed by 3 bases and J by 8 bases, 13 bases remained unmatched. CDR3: CAWSYRDRDGTGELFF. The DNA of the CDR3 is TGTGCCTGGAGCTATCGGGACAGGGATGGTACGGGGGAGCTGTTTTTT.

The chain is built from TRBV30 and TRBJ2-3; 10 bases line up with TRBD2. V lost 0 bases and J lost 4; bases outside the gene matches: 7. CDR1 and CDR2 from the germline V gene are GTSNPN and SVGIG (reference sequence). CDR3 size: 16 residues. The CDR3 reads CAWSVGPAGGADTQYF. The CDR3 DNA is TGTGCCTGGAGTGTAGGTCCAGCGGGAGGGGCAGATACGCAGTATTTT.

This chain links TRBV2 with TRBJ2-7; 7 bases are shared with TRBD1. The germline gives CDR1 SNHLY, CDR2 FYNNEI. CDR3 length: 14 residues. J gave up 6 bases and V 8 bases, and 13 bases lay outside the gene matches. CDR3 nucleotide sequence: TGTGCCAGCTGGAGAGGGACAGATCCCCTCGAGCAGTACTTC. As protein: CASWRGTDPLEQYF.